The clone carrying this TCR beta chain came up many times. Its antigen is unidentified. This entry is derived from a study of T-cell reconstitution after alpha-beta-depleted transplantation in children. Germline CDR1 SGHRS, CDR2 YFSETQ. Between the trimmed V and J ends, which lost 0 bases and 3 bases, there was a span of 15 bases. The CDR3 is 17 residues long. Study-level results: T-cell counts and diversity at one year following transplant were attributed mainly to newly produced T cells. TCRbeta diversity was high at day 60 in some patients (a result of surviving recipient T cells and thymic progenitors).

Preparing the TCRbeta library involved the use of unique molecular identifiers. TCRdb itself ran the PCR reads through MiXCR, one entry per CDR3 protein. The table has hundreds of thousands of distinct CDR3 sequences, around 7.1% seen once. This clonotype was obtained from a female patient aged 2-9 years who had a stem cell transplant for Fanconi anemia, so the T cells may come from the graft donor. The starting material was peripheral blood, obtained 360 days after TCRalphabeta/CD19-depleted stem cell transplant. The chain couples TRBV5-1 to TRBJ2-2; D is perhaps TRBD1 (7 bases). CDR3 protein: CASSLAWRGRDTGELFF. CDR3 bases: TGCGCCAGCAGCTTGGCCTGGAGGGGGCGCGACACCGGGGAGCTGTTTTTT.